This entry is about one T cell receptor (beta chain). Its cognate antigen is unknown. The sample originates from a study of CD8+ T cells in alopecia areata. Study as a whole: Among treated patients, oral tofacitinib was administered at 5 to 10 mg twice daily. Study-wide points: Tofacitinib produced a significant decrease in scalp clonality and in expanded CD8+ clones among the top 100. Affected scalp, especially in alopecia totalis/universalis, had a higher clonality than normal scalp did. During tofacitinib treatment, many expanded lesional clones remained in scalp and blood.

The CDR3 length is 16 residues. Germline-derived CDR1 and CDR2 are SNHLY and FYNNEI. Deletions cut 2 bases from V and 5 bases from J, with 19 bases between. The treatment is: oral pan-JAK inhibitor, 5-10 mg twice daily. Sampling of alopecia areata patients yielded lesional scalp punch biopsies as well as peripheral blood. Investigators isolated RNA and reverse transcribed it into cDNA to act as the sequencing template. Assay: immunoSEQ multiplex PCR; the TCRdb copy retains only in-frame clones and omits some. The table lists approximately 6,300 clones, around three fifths of them singletons. The sequences come from skin, collected around week 34, from a patient treated with tofacitinib. This chain connects TRBV2 to TRBJ2-7; tentatively, D is TRBD1 or TRBD2 (5 bases each). The TCR was taken from a human donor with alopecia areata. The CDR3 DNA follows: TGTGCCAGCAGTGAATGGGATGGGGCAGGGACCAACGAGCAGTACTTC. Amino acids: CASSEWDGAGTNEQYF.